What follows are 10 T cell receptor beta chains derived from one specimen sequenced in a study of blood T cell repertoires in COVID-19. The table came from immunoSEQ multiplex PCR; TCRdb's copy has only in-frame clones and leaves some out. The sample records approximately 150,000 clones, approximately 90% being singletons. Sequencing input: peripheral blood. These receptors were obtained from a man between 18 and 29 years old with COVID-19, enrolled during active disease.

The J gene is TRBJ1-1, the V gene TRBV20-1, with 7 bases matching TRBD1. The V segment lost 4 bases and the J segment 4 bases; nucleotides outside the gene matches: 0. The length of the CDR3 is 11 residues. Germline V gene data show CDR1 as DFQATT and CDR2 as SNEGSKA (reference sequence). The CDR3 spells CSATGGTEAFF. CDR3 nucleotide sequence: TGCAGTGCTACAGGGGGCACTGAAGCTTTCTTT.

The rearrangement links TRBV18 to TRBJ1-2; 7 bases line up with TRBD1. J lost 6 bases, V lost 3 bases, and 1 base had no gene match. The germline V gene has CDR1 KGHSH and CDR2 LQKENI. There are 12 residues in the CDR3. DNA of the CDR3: TGTGCCAGCTCACCCGACAGGGATGGCTACACCTTC. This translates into CASSPDRDGYTF.

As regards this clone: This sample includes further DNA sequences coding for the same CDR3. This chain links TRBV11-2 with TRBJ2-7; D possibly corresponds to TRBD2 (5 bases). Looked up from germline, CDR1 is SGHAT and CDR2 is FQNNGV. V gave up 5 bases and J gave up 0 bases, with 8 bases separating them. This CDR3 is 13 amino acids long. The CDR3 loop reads CASSLGVSYEQYF. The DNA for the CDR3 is TGTGCCAGCAGCCTCGGGGTCTCCTACGAGCAGTACTTC.

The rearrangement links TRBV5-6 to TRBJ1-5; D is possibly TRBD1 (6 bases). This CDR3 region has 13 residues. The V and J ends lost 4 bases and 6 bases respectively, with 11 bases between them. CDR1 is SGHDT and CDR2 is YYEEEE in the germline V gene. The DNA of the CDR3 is TGTGCCAGCAGCGATGGACAGAGTCAGCCCCAGCATTTT. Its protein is CASSDGQSQPQHF.

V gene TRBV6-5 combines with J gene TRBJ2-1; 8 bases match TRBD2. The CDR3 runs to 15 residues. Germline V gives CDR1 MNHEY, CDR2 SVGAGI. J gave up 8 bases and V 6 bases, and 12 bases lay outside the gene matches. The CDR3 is CASSPTGLGVHEQFF. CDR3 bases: TGTGCCAGCAGCCCGACGGGACTAGGGGTCCATGAGCAGTTCTTC.

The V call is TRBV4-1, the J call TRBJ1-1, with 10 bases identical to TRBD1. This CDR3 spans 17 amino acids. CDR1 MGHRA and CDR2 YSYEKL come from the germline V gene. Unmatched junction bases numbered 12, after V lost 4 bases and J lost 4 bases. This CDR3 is CASSRGGLRDRGTEAFF. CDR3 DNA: TGCGCCAGCAGCCGTGGGGGACTCCGGGACAGGGGCACTGAAGCTTTCTTT.

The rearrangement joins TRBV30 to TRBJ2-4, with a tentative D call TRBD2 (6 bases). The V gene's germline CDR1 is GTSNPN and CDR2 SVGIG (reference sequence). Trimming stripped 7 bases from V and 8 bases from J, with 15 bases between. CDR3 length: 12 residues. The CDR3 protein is CAFSGVEYIQYF. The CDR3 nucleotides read TGTGCCTTTTCGGGAGTCGAATACATTCAGTACTTC.

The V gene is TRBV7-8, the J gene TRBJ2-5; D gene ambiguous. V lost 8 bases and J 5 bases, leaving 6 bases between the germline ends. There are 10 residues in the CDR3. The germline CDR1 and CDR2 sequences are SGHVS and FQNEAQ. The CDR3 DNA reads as TGTGCCAGCTCGCGGGAGACCCAGTACTTC. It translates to CASSRETQYF.

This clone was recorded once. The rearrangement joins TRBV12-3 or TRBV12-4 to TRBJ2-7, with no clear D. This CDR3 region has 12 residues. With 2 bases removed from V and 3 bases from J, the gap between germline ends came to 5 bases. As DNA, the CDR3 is TGTGCCAGCAGTTTATCTGTCTACGAGCAGTACTTC. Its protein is CASSLSVYEQYF.

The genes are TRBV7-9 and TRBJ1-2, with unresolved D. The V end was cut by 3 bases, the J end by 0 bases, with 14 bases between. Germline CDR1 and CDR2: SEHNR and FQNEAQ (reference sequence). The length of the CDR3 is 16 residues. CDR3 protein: CASSLGSKSPNYGYTF. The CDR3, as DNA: TGTGCCAGCAGCTTGGGCAGTAAATCGCCTAACTATGGCTACACCTTC. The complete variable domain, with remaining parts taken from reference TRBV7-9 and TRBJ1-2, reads DTGVSQNPRHKITKRGQNVTFRCDPISEHNRLYWYRQTLGQGPEFLTYFQNEAQLEKSRLLSDRFSAERPKGSFSTLEIQRTEQGDSAMYLCASSLGSKSPNYGYTFGSGTRLTVV.